A selection of T cell receptor beta chains follows, all from one sample in a study of long-term antiretroviral therapy in people with HIV. The assay was immunoSEQ multiplex PCR, and TCRdb's table has in-frame clones only and misses some. Of 9,500 to 12,000 clones listed, around 82% are singletons. The sample consisted of unsorted PBMCs, taken 1.8 years after starting antiretroviral therapy. The source of these receptors is a man aged 40-55 years with HIV. CDR3s include the opening cysteine and the closing phenylalanine or tryptophan. D genes are given only for firm matches. A row's size may be missing; if present it is once, few, many or a size class.

abundance | j_gene | v_gene | d_gene | CDR3aa | CDR3nt
. | TRBJ1-4 | TRBV7-9 | TRBD1 | CASSLIGQGEKLFF | TGTGCCAGCAGCTTAATAGGACAGGGGGAAAAACTGTTTTTT
. | TRBJ1-2 | TRBV19 | . | CASSISGQSYGYTF | TGTGCCAGTAGTATTTCAGGACAGAGCTATGGCTACACCTTC
. | TRBJ1-2 | TRBV28 | . | CASLSRGVAVGYTF | TGTGCCAGCCTCTCGAGAGGGGTAGCGGTTGGCTACACCTTC
. | TRBJ2-7 | TRBV6-5 | TRBD1 | CASSQQGFAYEQYF | TGTGCCAGCAGTCAACAGGGGTTTGCCTACGAGCAGTACTTC
few | TRBJ2-3 | TRBV2 | . | CASSESGTVTDTQYF | TGTGCCAGCAGTGAAAGCGGCACGGTCACAGATACGCAGTATTTT
. | TRBJ1-2 | TRBV28 | TRBD1 | CASSDQGAYYNYGYTF | TGTGCCAGCAGTGACCAGGGGGCGTATTATAACTATGGCTACACCTTC
once | TRBJ2-1 | TRBV7-3 | . | CASSLGTDSYNEQFF | TGTGCCAGCAGCTTAGGGACTGACTCCTACAATGAGCAGTTCTTC
few | TRBJ2-1 | TRBV9 | TRBD2 | CASSAGTSSYNEQFF | TGTGCCAGCAGCGCCGGGACTAGCTCGTACAATGAGCAGTTCTTC
. | TRBJ2-1 | TRBV7-9 | . | CATKAPSYNEQFF | TGTGCCACTAAGGCCCCGTCCTACAATGAGCAGTTCTTC
. | TRBJ2-3 | TRBV9 | . | CASSATGLTTDTQYF | TGTGCCAGCAGTGCCACCGGACTTACCACCGATACGCAGTATTTT
. | TRBJ1-1 | TRBV29-1 | . | CSAAGTRAEAFF | TGCAGCGCTGCGGGGACCCGGGCTGAAGCTTTCTTT
. | TRBJ1-2 | TRBV4-3 | TRBD1 | CASSQSRDRGGYGYTF | TGCGCCAGCAGCCAAAGCCGGGACAGGGGTGGCTATGGCTACACCTTC
. | TRBJ1-5 | TRBV18 | . | CASSGSEVQPQHF | TGTGCCAGCTCCGGTAGTGAAGTGCAGCCCCAGCATTTT
. | TRBJ1-3 | TRBV27 | . | CASSLSSSGNTIYF | TGTGCCAGCAGTTTGTCGAGCTCTGGAAACACCATATATTTT
few | TRBJ2-7 | TRBV28 | . | CASSSSGAPRAYEQYF | TGTGCCAGCAGTTCGTCCGGGGCCCCCAGGGCATACGAGCAGTACTTC
. | TRBJ1-1 | TRBV21-1 | . | CASSLLQGALNTEAFF | TGTGCCAGCAGCCTCTTACAGGGGGCCCTGAACACTGAAGCTTTCTTT
. | TRBJ2-1 | TRBV7-9 | TRBD2 | CASSTIAGESYNEQFF | TGTGCCAGCAGCACCATTGCGGGAGAGTCCTACAATGAGCAGTTCTTC
. | TRBJ2-7 | TRBV20-1 | . | CSAKKNYEQYF | TGCAGTGCTAAGAAAAACTACGAGCAGTACTTC
. | TRBJ2-3 | TRBV7-9 | TRBD2 | CASSKREGPGDTQYF | TGTGCCAGCAGCAAGCGGGAGGGCCCGGGAGATACGCAGTATTTT
. | TRBJ2-7 | TRBV5-6 | TRBD2 | CASSLVGGSGAYEQYF | TGTGCCAGCAGCTTGGTAGGCGGGAGCGGAGCTTACGAGCAGTACTTC
few | TRBJ2-1 | TRBV19 | . | CASRKTSLEPYNEQFF | TGTGCCAGTAGAAAAACTAGCCTTGAACCCTACAATGAGCAGTTCTTC
. | TRBJ1-3 | TRBV7-2 | . | CASSQDDGNTIYF | TGTGCCAGCAGCCAAGACGATGGAAACACCATATATTTT
few | TRBJ1-3 | TRBV7-2 | . | CASSLIVSGSSGNTIYF | TGTGCCAGCAGCTTAATCGTGTCAGGGAGCTCTGGAAACACCATATATTTT
once | TRBJ2-5 | TRBV5-1 | . | CASTNGTRTSETQYF | TGCGCCAGCACCAACGGGACACGGACCTCCGAGACCCAGTACTTC
. | TRBJ2-7 | TRBV19 | . | CASSGQGVEQYF | TGTGCCAGTAGTGGGCAGGGAGTCGAGCAGTACTTC
few | TRBJ1-3 | TRBV7-8 | . | CASIPEPSGNTIYF | TGTGCCAGCATCCCGGAACCTAGCGGAAACACCATATATTTT
. | TRBJ2-7 | TRBV5-6 | . | CASSRTTVEQYF | TGTGCCAGCAGCCGTACGACAGTAGAGCAGTACTTC
. | TRBJ2-1 | TRBV7-2 | . | CASSPPGTINEQFF | TGTGCCAGCAGCCCACCAGGGACAATTAATGAGCAGTTCTTC
. | TRBJ2-3 | TRBV9 | TRBD2 | CASSVDPTSVLDTQYF | TGTGCCAGCAGCGTAGACCCGACTAGCGTCCTAGATACGCAGTATTTT
. | TRBJ2-5 | TRBV7-2 | TRBD1 | CASSLGQGLLETQYF | TGTGCCAGCAGCTTGGGACAGGGGTTATTGGAGACCCAGTACTTC
. | TRBJ2-3 | TRBV19 | . | CASSMSARRITDTQYF | TGTGCCAGTAGTATGTCGGCCCGTAGGATCACAGATACGCAGTATTTT
. | TRBJ2-5 | TRBV28 | TRBD2 | CASSRGGQETQYF | TGTGCCAGCAGTCGGGGGGGCCAAGAGACCCAGTACTTC
. | TRBJ1-2 | TRBV2 | . | CASRLVNRGYTF | TGTGCCAGCAGACTCGTGAATCGAGGCTACACCTTC
. | TRBJ2-1 | TRBV6-5 | . | CASSPLWGVEFF | TGTGCCAGCAGTCCTTTATGGGGAGTTGAGTTCTTC
. | TRBJ2-7 | TRBV2 | . | CASSSHYEQYF | TGTGCCAGCTCCTCCCATTACGAGCAGTACTTC
. | TRBJ1-5 | TRBV30 | . | CAWSLGTAPQHF | TGTGCCTGGAGCCTGGGGACGGCGCCCCAGCATTTT
. | TRBJ2-7 | TRBV19 | TRBD1 | CASSRGTGQSNYEQYF | TGTGCCAGTAGTAGAGGGACAGGGCAATCTAACTACGAGCAGTACTTC
once | TRBJ2-1 | TRBV27 | . | CASRYSSPSRNEQFF | TGTGCCAGCCGCTACTCGAGCCCCTCCAGGAATGAGCAGTTCTTC
. | TRBJ2-5 | TRBV19 | TRBD2 | CASTRQGGLAGSETQYF | TGTGCCAGTACCCGTCAGGGGGGACTAGCGGGGAGCGAGACCCAGTACTTC
few | TRBJ1-2 | TRBV5-4 | . | CASSLEIATNRYGYTF | TGTGCCAGCAGCTTGGAGATTGCCACTAATCGCTATGGCTACACCTTC
. | TRBJ2-7 | TRBV7-2 | TRBD2 | CASASGSVYEQYF | TGTGCCAGCGCTAGCGGGAGTGTCTACGAGCAGTACTTC
. | TRBJ2-7 | TRBV28 | . | CASISRRTYEQYF | TGTGCCAGCATAAGTAGGAGAACCTACGAGCAGTACTTC
. | TRBJ1-2 | TRBV9 | TRBD1 | CASSVWKPGQPLANYGYTF | TGTGCCAGCAGCGTATGGAAACCGGGACAGCCGTTAGCTAACTATGGCTACACCTTC
. | TRBJ1-4 | TRBV6-5 | TRBD1 | CASSYLSRGREEKLFF | TGTGCCAGCAGTTACCTTTCCAGGGGGCGGGAAGAAAAACTGTTTTTT
. | TRBJ1-1 | TRBV30 | TRBD1 | CAWSAGQGLNTEAFF | TGTGCCTGGAGTGCAGGACAGGGGTTGAACACTGAAGCTTTCTTT
. | TRBJ2-7 | TRBV6-5 | TRBD1 | CASSYSKTGGTFGQYF | TGTGCCAGCAGTTACTCGAAGACAGGGGGTACTTTTGGGCAGTACTTC
. | TRBJ1-2 | TRBV30 | TRBD1 | CAWSITGVDGYTF | TGTGCCTGGAGTATAACAGGGGTTGATGGCTACACCTTC
. | TRBJ1-5 | TRBV30 | . | CAWSSGALNQPQHF | TGTGCCTGGAGTTCAGGGGCACTCAATCAGCCCCAGCATTTT
. | TRBJ1-1 | TRBV19 | . | CASNADSNTEAFF | TGTGCCAGTAACGCGGACTCGAACACTGAAGCTTTCTTT
. | TRBJ2-2 | TRBV2 | TRBD2 | CASRTGLAPGELFF | TGTGCCAGCAGGACGGGACTAGCTCCCGGGGAGCTGTTTTTT
. | TRBJ1-1 | TRBV29-1 | . | CSVGPEFSVGAFEAFF | TGCAGCGTTGGCCCCGAATTTTCGGTGGGGGCGTTTGAAGCTTTCTTT